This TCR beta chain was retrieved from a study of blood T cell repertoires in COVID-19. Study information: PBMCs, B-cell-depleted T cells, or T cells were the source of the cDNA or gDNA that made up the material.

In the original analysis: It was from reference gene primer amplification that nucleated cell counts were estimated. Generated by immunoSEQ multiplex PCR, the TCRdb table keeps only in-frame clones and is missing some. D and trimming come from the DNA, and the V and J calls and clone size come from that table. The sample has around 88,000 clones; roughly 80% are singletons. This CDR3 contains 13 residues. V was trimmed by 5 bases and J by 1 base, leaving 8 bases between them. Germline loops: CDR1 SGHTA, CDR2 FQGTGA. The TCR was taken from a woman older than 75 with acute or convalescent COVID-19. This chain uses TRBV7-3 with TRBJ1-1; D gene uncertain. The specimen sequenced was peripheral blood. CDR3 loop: CASSAEGNTEAFF. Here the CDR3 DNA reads TGTGCCAGCAGCGCCGAGGGGAACACTGAAGCTTTCTTT.